This is a list of T cell receptor beta chains from one sample in a study of blood T cell repertoires in COVID-19. Here immunoSEQ multiplex PCR was the method, and the copy in TCRdb shows in-frame clones only, minus some. The sample has approximately 210,000 clones, 70% to 85% seen once. Sequences were obtained from PBMCs or T cells enriched from blood (not recorded which). The source is a woman in her sixties who had recovered from COVID-19. The CDR3 runs from the conserved cysteine through the conserved F or W. The D gene is left open where the match is weak.

D: NA
V: TRBV5-1
CDR3: CASSLNPSGQETQYF

D: NA
V: TRBV7-9
CDR3: CASSEQGGTEAFF

D: TRBD2
V: TRBV5-1
CDR3: CASSLLGTSGRAWREQYF

D: NA
V: TRBV9
CDR3: CASSADTRSSYEQYF

D: NA
V: TRBV6-1
CDR3: CASSEDRTYGYTF

D: NA
V: TRBV7-9
CDR3: CASSPRQSDTQYF

D: NA
V: TRBV11-2
CDR3: CASSLGHSNTEAFF

D: TRBD1
V: TRBV5-6
CDR3: CASTFGDRVYEQYF

D: NA
V: TRBV29-1
CDR3: CSVEEVSASTQYF

D: TRBD2
V: TRBV27
CDR3: CASSRGGYQETQYF

D: NA
V: TRBV6-1
CDR3: CASSELEGLNEKLFF

D: TRBD1
V: TRBV3-1/TRBV3-2
CDR3: CASSQVVQGGLDEQYF

D: TRBD1
V: TRBV25-1
CDR3: CASSESRGTGETQYF

D: NA
V: TRBV2
CDR3: CASRGYVYEQYF

D: TRBD1
V: TRBV19
CDR3: CASSIGTGVSGGYTF

D: NA
V: TRBV5-1
CDR3: CASSTNQGSNYGYTF

D: NA
V: TRBV5-8
CDR3: CASSRGSGSTDTQYF

D: TRBD1
V: TRBV2
CDR3: CASSPQTGGVEYF